This T cell receptor beta chain was captured in a study of monozygotic twins with cystic fibrosis. General study points: Low clonality (median roughly 0.0095) suggested a mostly naive repertoire.

TCRdb keeps only in-frame clones here, not all; method: immunoSEQ multiplex PCR. The sample has roughly 23,000 clones, approximately 87% seen once. A remark on this clone: Its antigen is currently unknown.

The germline gives CDR1 MNHNY, CDR2 SVGAGI (reference sequence). The V segment lost 7 bases and the J segment 4 bases; nucleotides outside the gene matches: 7. The CDR3 is 14 residues long. The rearrangement uses TRBV6-6 and TRBJ2-3, with 8 nucleotides matching TRBD2. Material for sequencing was blood. The sequence was obtained from a woman aged 30 to 39 with cystic fibrosis. The CDR3 DNA reads as TGTGCCAGCACCGGGGGGGGCCGCCCAGATACGCAGTATTTT. Translation: CASTGGGRPDTQYF.